The T cell receptor beta chain described here comes from a study of OX40 agonist ivuxolimab in advanced cancers. Study in general: Each patient was given ivuxolimab into a vein every 2 weeks, at 0.01 to 10 mg/kg. Anti-PD-1, anti-PD-L1 or anti-CTLA-4 therapy given earlier was allowed, and over 35% had some.

Method: immunoSEQ multiplex PCR; TCRdb's copy keeps in-frame clones and lacks some. Of more than 95,000 clones in the sample, approximately 94% were seen once. Looked up from germline, CDR1 is LGHNA and CDR2 is YNFKEQ. The CDR3 is 17 amino acids. V trimming: 4 bases; J trimming: 5 bases; junction bases outside the gene matches: 13. J is TRBJ2-3 and V is TRBV4-2; 9 nucleotides line up with TRBD2. The material sequenced was CD4+ or CD8+ T cells sorted from blood, taken in a trial of the OX40 agonist ivuxolimab. The receptor's source is an adult with an advanced solid tumor such as melanoma, head and neck, liver or kidney cancer. CDR3 region: CASSPSSSGTLGDTQYF. The CDR3 DNA reads as TGTGCCAGCAGCCCCAGTTCTAGCGGGACATTAGGAGATACGCAGTATTTT.